A single sample gave rise to the 29 T cell receptor beta chains below, sequenced in a study of OX40 agonist ivuxolimab in advanced cancers. TCRdb keeps only in-frame clones here, not all; method: immunoSEQ multiplex PCR. The sample yields 42,000 or so clones, about 79% seen once. The sequences come from CD4+ or CD8+ T cells sorted from blood, collected in a trial of the OX40 agonist ivuxolimab. Receptor source: an adult with an advanced solid tumor such as melanoma, head and neck, liver or kidney cancer.

The chain uses TRBV27 and TRBJ2-7; 7 nucleotides align to TRBD2. The CDR3 consists of 15 residues. V trimming: 5 bases; J trimming: 3 bases; junction bases outside the gene matches: 10. Germline values: CDR1 MNHEY, CDR2 SMNVEV (reference sequence). CDR3 nucleotides: TGTGCCAGCAGTCCTTGGCGGGAGACCAGCTACGAGCAGTACTTC. Protein sequence: CASSPWRETSYEQYF.

This clone appeared a single time. The chain carries TRBV4-1 and TRBJ2-7; 8 nucleotides agree with TRBD1. CDR1 is MGHRA, CDR2 YSYEKL, per germline. CDR3 size: 17 residues. The J segment lost 3 bases and the V segment lost 1 base, leaving 11 bases of the junction unmatched. CDR3 sequence: CASSQGQGLREFYEQYF. The CDR3 bases are TGCGCCAGCAGCCAAGGACAGGGGTTGAGGGAATTCTACGAGCAGTACTTC.

This sequence joins TRBV11-3 and TRBJ2-2, with no clear D. CDR1 and CDR2 (germline): SGHNT, YENEEA. Trimming left V 3 bases short and J 7 bases short, with 12 bases between. This CDR3 spans 14 amino acids. The CDR3: CASSLFPPDGELFF. The CDR3 DNA is TGTGCCAGCAGCTTGTTCCCCCCCGACGGGGAGCTGTTTTTT. The full variable domain, its missing parts supplied by reference TRBV11-3 and TRBJ2-2, is EAGVVQSPRYKIIEKKQPVAFWCNPISGHNTLYWYLQNLGQGPELLIRYENEEAVDDSQLPKDRFSAERLKGVDSTLKIQPAELGDSAVYLCASSLFPPDGELFFGEGSRLTVL.

The chain links TRBV5-5 to TRBJ2-1; D tentatively fits TRBD1 or TRBD2 (5 bases each). The V gene's germline CDR1 is SGHKS and CDR2 YYEKEE (reference sequence). V gave up 3 bases and J gave up 4 bases, with 11 bases separating them. The CDR3 consists of 14 residues. CDR3 nucleotide sequence: TGTGCCAGCAGCTCGGGACGCACTTACAATGAGCAGTTCTTC. Protein: CASSSGRTYNEQFF.

This chain connects TRBV15 to TRBJ2-5; 7 bases are a match to TRBD1. The CDR3 covers 13 residues. Trimming at V came to 5 bases and at J to 5 bases, leaving 5 bases not matched to a gene. Germline V gene sequence: CDR1 LNHNV, CDR2 YYDKDF (reference sequence). The CDR3 nucleotides are TGTGCCACCAGCCGACAGGGATCCGAGACCCAGTACTTC. Protein sequence: CATSRQGSETQYF.

The chain combines TRBV27 with TRBJ1-2; 8 nucleotides agree with TRBD1. J gave up 4 bases and V 0 bases, and 7 bases lay outside the gene matches. The CDR3 has 16 amino acids. The germline gives CDR1 MNHEY, CDR2 SMNVEV (reference sequence). CDR3 sequence: CASSLSSGTGVYGYTF. CDR3 nucleotide sequence: TGTGCCAGCAGTTTATCTTCGGGGACAGGAGTCTATGGCTACACCTTC.

The rearrangement uses TRBV25-1 and TRBJ2-1; 8 bases are shared with TRBD2. Germline CDR1 MGHDK, CDR2 SYGVNS. V was clipped by 3 bases and J by 4 bases; unmatched bases: 5. The CDR3 has 15 residues. The CDR3 loop is CASSDPRGGYNEQFF. The DNA of the CDR3 is TGTGCCAGCAGTGACCCCCGCGGGGGGTACAATGAGCAGTTCTTC.

Written as DNA, the CDR3 is TGTGCCAGCAGTGTGGGGGGGGTGAATAATTCACCCCTCCACTTT. Protein: CASSVGGVNNSPLHF. The rearrangement links TRBV2 to TRBJ1-6, with D maybe TRBD1 (5 bases). V lost 4 bases and J lost 5, with 12 bases in between. This CDR3 has 15 amino acids. Germline CDR1 is SNHLY and CDR2 is FYNNEI.

The V call is TRBV7-2, the J call TRBJ2-7; D is uncertain. The CDR3 runs 12 residues. The germline CDR1 and CDR2 sequences are SGHTA and FQGNSA. Deletions cut 5 bases from V and 2 bases from J, with 7 bases between. The CDR3 DNA follows: TGTGCCAGCAGCCTCACGACCTACGAGCAGTACTTC. Protein: CASSLTTYEQYF.

The gene calls are TRBV11-2 and TRBJ2-5; tentatively, D is TRBD2 (6 bases). V was cut by 6 bases and J by 5 bases, with 16 bases left in between. Germline V gene lookup returns CDR1 SGHAT and CDR2 FQNNGV. CDR3 length equals 14 residues. This CDR3 is CASSSQGGVETQYF. The CDR3 nucleotides are TGTGCCAGCAGTTCACAAGGCGGGGTGGAGACCCAGTACTTC.

The chain joins TRBV4-3 to TRBJ2-5; TRBD1 matches 10 bases. Near its end, the DNA agrees better with TRBJ2-7, so the J call may be wrong. Germline-derived CDR1 and CDR2 are LGHNA and YSLEER. This CDR3 has 14 amino acids. This CDR3 is CASSPGTGAYEQYF. As DNA, the CDR3 is TGCGCCAGCAGCCCGGGGACAGGGGCCTACGAGCAGTACTTC.

V is TRBV14 and J is TRBJ1-2; possibly TRBD1 for D (5 bases). The CDR3 runs 13 residues. The V end was cut by 1 base, the J end by 7 bases, with 10 bases between. Germline CDR1 reads SGHDN; CDR2 reads FVKESK. The CDR3 sequence: CASSQVQGGGYTF. CDR3 coding DNA: TGTGCCAGCAGCCAAGTGCAGGGTGGTGGCTACACCTTC. The variable domain in full, with the rest retrieved from reference TRBV14 and TRBJ1-2, is EAGVTQFPSHSVIEKGQTVTLRCDPISGHDNLYWYRRVMGKEIKFLLHFVKESKQDESGMPNNRFLAERTGGTYSTLKVQPAELEDSGVYFCASSQVQGGGYTFGSGTRLTVV.

J is TRBJ2-1 and V is TRBV7-2, with 7 bases fitting TRBD2. Germline CDR1 and CDR2: SGHTA and FQGNSA. V was clipped by 1 base and J by 4 bases; unmatched bases: 10. This CDR3 has 17 residues. CDR3 residues: CASSLVSAGVRYNEQFF. The DNA of the CDR3 is TGTGCCAGCAGCTTAGTTTCGGCGGGAGTGCGATACAATGAGCAGTTCTTC.

The gene calls are TRBV27 and TRBJ1-1; D may be TRBD1 (6 bases). Trimming left V 4 bases short and J 5 bases short, with 14 bases between. Per germline, CDR1 MNHEY and CDR2 SMNVEV (reference sequence). CDR3 length: 14 residues. The CDR3 loop is CASSYPTDRTEAFF. CDR3 DNA: TGTGCCAGCAGTTACCCTACGGACAGAACTGAAGCTTTCTTT.

The chain has TRBV29-1 and TRBJ2-7; 8 nucleotides line up with TRBD1. CDR3 length equals 16 residues. The germline V gene has CDR1 SQVTM and CDR2 ANQGSEA. V shed 4 bases and J 0 bases; nucleotides not matched to a gene: 11. This CDR3 reads CSVGTAMQGASYEQYF. The CDR3, as DNA: TGCAGCGTTGGGACGGCGATGCAGGGGGCCTCCTACGAGCAGTACTTC.

This chain uses TRBV7-2 with TRBJ2-5; a weak D match, TRBD2 (5 bases). V gave up 4 bases and J gave up 3 bases, with 12 bases separating them. The CDR3 has 14 residues. Looked up from germline, CDR1 is SGHTA and CDR2 is FQGNSA. This CDR3 is CASSSNTGKETQYF. CDR3 coding DNA: TGTGCCAGCAGCTCGAATACGGGGAAAGAGACCCAGTACTTC.

The chain employs TRBV13 and TRBJ2-7; 7 nucleotides match TRBD1. Looked up from germline, CDR1 is PRHDT and CDR2 is FYEKMQ (reference sequence). V lost 5 bases to trimming and J lost 11 bases; unmatched junction nucleotides: 12. CDR3 length: 13 amino acids. This CDR3 reads CASSTETGAPKYF. The CDR3 bases are TGTGCCAGCAGCACAGAAACAGGGGCTCCTAAGTACTTC.

This chain joins TRBV11-1 and TRBJ1-2, with 8 bases identical to TRBD1. The germline gives CDR1 SGHAT, CDR2 FQDESV (reference sequence). After removal of 1 base from V and 0 bases from J, the junction contained 13 bases not matched to a gene. The CDR3 has 19 amino acids. The CDR3, as DNA: TGTGCCAGCAGCTTAGGGGCCGGCGGGACAGGCAGGTCTAACTATGGCTACACCTTC. Protein product: CASSLGAGGTGRSNYGYTF.

This chain links TRBV28 with TRBJ1-2; TRBD1 matches 8 bases. Germline CDR1 and CDR2: MDHEN and SYDVKM. Trimming at V came to 4 bases and at J to 7 bases, leaving 8 bases not matched to a gene. This CDR3 region has 14 residues. This chain's CDR3 is CASSSQGASTGYTF. The CDR3 DNA follows: TGTGCCAGCAGTTCTCAGGGGGCGAGTACTGGCTACACCTTC.

V is TRBV7-9 and J is TRBJ2-5; TRBD2 agrees at 12 bases. There are 15 residues in the CDR3. The V segment lost 5 bases and the J segment 4 bases; nucleotides outside the gene matches: 5. CDR1 and CDR2 from the germline V gene are SEHNR and FQNEAQ (reference sequence). Written as DNA, the CDR3 is TGTGCCAGCAGCGCGGGACTAGCGGGTTTAGAGACCCAGTACTTC. Protein: CASSAGLAGLETQYF.

This sequence joins TRBV6-5 and TRBJ1-2; no reliable D call. The V end was cut by 6 bases, the J end by 2 bases, with 16 bases between. The CDR3 is 15 amino acids. Germline loops: CDR1 MNHEY, CDR2 SVGAGI. CDR3 sequence (DNA): TGTGCCAGCAGCTCAAACGGGGTCCAGAACTATGGCTACACCTTC. Residues: CASSSNGVQNYGYTF.

CDR3 in amino acids: CASSLTRDIGYGYTF. Here the CDR3 DNA reads TGTGCCAGCAGCTTAACGCGGGACATTGGCTATGGCTACACCTTC. The V call is TRBV7-3, the J call TRBJ1-2; a possible D gene is TRBD1 (6 bases). Trimming left V 0 bases short and J 4 bases short, with 12 bases between. In germline, CDR1 is SGHTA, CDR2 FQGTGA. The CDR3 contains 15 residues.

V usage is TRBV7-9 and J usage is TRBJ1-3; D gene ambiguous. Germline CDR1 is SEHNR and CDR2 is FQNEAQ (reference sequence). V lost 4 bases and J 7 bases, leaving 26 bases between the germline ends. The CDR3 has 18 residues. The CDR3 sequence: CASSSPYEGGYLKNTIYF. The CDR3 DNA reads as TGTGCCAGCAGCTCACCTTATGAGGGAGGATACTTGAAGAACACCATATATTTT.

The chain uses TRBV9 and TRBJ1-4, with D perhaps TRBD1 (6 bases). Germline CDR1 is SGDLS and CDR2 is YYNGEE. V was pared by 0 bases and J by 2 bases, with 8 bases between. The CDR3 runs 15 residues. CDR3 DNA: TGTGCCAGCAGCGTAGCGGGGGGCACTAATGAAAAACTGTTTTTT. This encodes CASSVAGGTNEKLFF.

V is TRBV4-3 and J is TRBJ2-7, with a tentative D call TRBD1 (5 bases). The CDR3 spans 19 residues. V gave up 0 bases and J gave up 0 bases, with 21 bases separating them. Germline V gene lookup returns CDR1 LGHNA and CDR2 YSLEER. In DNA, the CDR3 is TGCGCCAGCAGCCAAGAGTGGTATCCAGGGAAACTGGTCTCCTACGAGCAGTACTTC. It encodes CASSQEWYPGKLVSYEQYF.

The rearrangement uses TRBV18 and TRBJ1-1; weak D call: TRBD1 (5 bases). Trimming stripped 5 bases from V and 0 bases from J, with 13 bases between. Per germline, CDR1 KGHSH and CDR2 LQKENI. The length of the CDR3 is 15 residues. CDR3 protein: CASSERGSMNTEAFF. CDR3 DNA sequence: TGTGCCAGCTCAGAGCGGGGGAGCATGAACACTGAAGCTTTCTTT.

The chain carries TRBV29-1 and TRBJ1-2; 8 bases line up with TRBD1. CDR1 and CDR2 from the germline V gene are SQVTM and ANQGSEA. J lost 0 bases, V lost 6 bases, and 6 bases had no gene match. CDR3 length: 14 amino acids. DNA of the CDR3: TGCAGCGTCCGGACAGGGCTTACTAACTATGGCTACACCTTC. As protein: CSVRTGLTNYGYTF.

The chain links TRBV19 to TRBJ2-3; D is unclear. Trimming removed 6 bases at V and 0 bases at J, with 7 bases between. The CDR3 has 13 residues. Germline CDR1 is LNHDA and CDR2 is SQIVND (reference sequence). The DNA of the CDR3 is TGTGCCAGTAGCGCAGCTAGCACAGATACGCAGTATTTT. Translating gives CASSAASTDTQYF.

The V gene is TRBV29-1, the J gene TRBJ2-1; D is unclear. Per the germline V gene, CDR1 is SQVTM and CDR2 is ANQGSEA. Trimming shortened V by 5 bases and J by 9 bases, and 11 bases separated the two germline ends. This CDR3 spans 11 amino acids. The CDR3 protein is CSVIMMIEQFF. The DNA for the CDR3 is TGCAGCGTTATCATGATGATTGAGCAGTTCTTC.